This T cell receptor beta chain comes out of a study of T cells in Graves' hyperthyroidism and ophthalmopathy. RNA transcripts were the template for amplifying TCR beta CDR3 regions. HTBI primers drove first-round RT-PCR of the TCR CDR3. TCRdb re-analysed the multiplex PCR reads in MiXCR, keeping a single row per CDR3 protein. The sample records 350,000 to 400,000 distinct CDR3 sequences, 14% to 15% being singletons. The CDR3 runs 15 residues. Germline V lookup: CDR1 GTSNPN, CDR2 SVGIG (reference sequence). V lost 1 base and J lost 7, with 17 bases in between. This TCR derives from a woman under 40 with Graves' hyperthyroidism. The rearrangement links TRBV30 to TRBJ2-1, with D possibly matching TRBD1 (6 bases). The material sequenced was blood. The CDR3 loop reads CAWSGGKGRGNEQFF. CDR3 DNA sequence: TGTGCCTGGAGTGGGGGGAAGGGTAGGGGGAATGAGCAGTTCTTC.